The subject of this entry is one T cell receptor (beta chain). Its antigen is not identified. A junction end diverges from the germline sequence, so it may reflect a read error. TCRdb's table, derived via immunoSEQ multiplex PCR, lists solely in-frame clones and lacks some. The sample comprises approximately 76,000 clones, 70% to 90% of which are singletons, and about 6% rests with the top ten. This entry belongs to a study of OX40 agonist ivuxolimab in advanced cancers. Study-level background: Ivuxolimab, which patients received intravenously every 2 weeks, was dosed at 0.01 to 10 mg/kg.

Whole-study results and caveats: Clonal expansion was seen in CD4+ and CD8+ blood T cells by week 6 at 0.1 to 3.0 mg/kg.

The CDR3 totals 15 residues. The germline V gene encodes CDR1 SNHLY and CDR2 FYNNEI. The sequence derives from an adult with an advanced solid tumor such as melanoma, head and neck, liver or kidney cancer. The specimen was CD4+ or CD8+ T cells sorted from blood, collected in a trial of the OX40 agonist ivuxolimab. The chain is built from TRBV2 and TRBJ2-4; 10 positions match TRBD2. Written as DNA, the CDR3 is TGTGCCAGCATTGAAGCGGGAGGGGGAGTGGACATTCAGTACTTC. It encodes CASIEAGGGVDIQYF.